These 5 T cell receptor beta chains originate from one sample sequenced in a study of T-cell reconstitution after alpha-beta-depleted transplantation in children. Unique molecular identifiers were used to barcode this TCRbeta library. Via MiXCR, TCRdb re-called the PCR reads, giving one row per CDR3 protein. The data contain about 900,000 distinct CDR3 sequences, about 30% of them singletons. Sequences were derived from PBMCs, mostly from graft donor cells, sampled 360 days after TCRalphabeta/CD19-depleted stem cell transplant. The receptors come from a boy younger than two who had a stem cell transplant for SCID, so the T cells may come from the graft donor.

Points on this clonotype: Sequence at one end of the junction differs from germline and may be a read error. The chain recombines TRBV2 with TRBJ2-6, with a tentative D call TRBD1 (5 bases). There are 16 residues in the CDR3. In germline, CDR1 is SNHLY, CDR2 FYNNEI. The CDR3 coding sequence is TGTGCCAGCAGTGAAAGCCGGTCCTCTGGGGCCAACGTCCAGACTTTC. This sequence encodes CASSESRSSGANVQTF.

A few counts support this clonotype. V is TRBV20-1 and J is TRBJ2-1, with D possibly TRBD2 on 7 matching bases. Trimming removed 5 bases at V and 4 bases at J, with 18 bases between. The CDR3 extends over 15 amino acids. CDR1 is DFQATT, CDR2 SNEGSKA, per germline (reference sequence). CDR3 in amino acids: CSAWGGFLGYNEQFF. The CDR3 region has the DNA TGCAGTGCTTGGGGGGGCTTTCTGGGGTACAATGAGCAGTTCTTC.

This clonotype was detected only a few times. This chain uses TRBV12-3 or TRBV12-4 with TRBJ1-1; 9 bases fit TRBD1. This CDR3 region has 12 residues. J lost 7 bases, V lost 6 bases, and 3 bases had no gene match. For the CDR3, the DNA is TGTGCCAGCAGACAGGGGGCATTTGAAGCTTTCTTT. Translated: CASRQGAFEAFF.

In its sample, this clonotype was seen many times. The chain combines TRBV7-2 with TRBJ2-7; D is ambiguous. The germline V and J ends were trimmed by 1 base and 1 base, with 11 bases remaining between them. This CDR3 spans 15 amino acids. The germline CDR1 and CDR2 sequences are SGHTA and FQGNSA. CDR3 region: CASSLEQFRSYEQYF. The CDR3 DNA reads TGTGCCAGCAGCTTAGAACAGTTCAGGTCCTACGAGCAGTACTTC.

J is TRBJ2-1 and V is TRBV12-3 or TRBV12-4, with D possibly being TRBD1 (6 bases). The V and J ends lost 7 bases and 4 bases respectively, with 17 bases between them. The CDR3 is 15 residues long. The CDR3 DNA is TGTGCCAGCACCCACGAGCGAGGGGGTTACAATGAGCAGTTCTTC. Its translation: CASTHERGGYNEQFF.